Below are 30 T cell receptor beta chains sequenced from a single sample in a study of human CD8 memory T cell subsets. UMI-labeled 5' RACE yielded the TCR beta libraries. With the 5' RACE reads reprocessed, TCRdb shows one record per CDR3 protein and no DNA. This listing includes about 3,700 distinct CDR3 sequences. Specimen: CD8+ T cells from PBMCs. The receptors stem from a human donor in good health.

Considering frequency, this clonotype is medium-sized (0.01 to 0.1%). The CDR3 protein is CASSSELAGALYGYTF. The chain recombines TRBV6-2 or TRBV6-3 with TRBJ1-2; TCRdb indicates TRBD1, and absent DNA this call remains unverified. The germline gives CDR1 MNHEY, CDR2 SVGEGT. The CDR3 is made up of 16 amino acids.

This clonotype is medium-sized by frequency. This chain's CDR3 is CASSLGQGNQPQHF. The chain is built from TRBV7-9 and TRBJ1-5. This CDR3 region has 14 residues. Germline V CDR1 and CDR2: SEHNR, FQNEAQ (reference sequence). The complete variable domain, with remaining parts taken from reference TRBV7-9 and TRBJ1-5, reads DTGVSQNPRHKITKRGQNVTFRCDPISEHNRLYWYRQTLGQGPEFLTYFQNEAQLEKSRLLSDRFSAERPKGSFSTLEIQRTEQGDSAMYLCASSLGQGNQPQHFGDGTRLSIL.

This chain joins TRBV21-1 and TRBJ2-7; the TRBD2 assignment by TCRdb is unverifiable without DNA. TRBV21-1 is classified as a pseudogene. There are 15 residues in the CDR3. This CDR3 is CASTTSVVQNYEQYF.

Judged by frequency, this clonotype is medium-sized. This chain uses TRBV29-1 with TRBJ2-7; TCRdb reports TRBD1, a call that lacks DNA to check it against. The V gene's germline CDR1 is SQVTM and CDR2 ANQGSEA. The CDR3 runs 16 residues. This CDR3 is CSALGGSGGPSYEQYF.

This clonotype counts as large by frequency. The V call is TRBV7-2, the J call TRBJ2-7; TCRdb returns TRBD1, unconfirmable since there is no DNA. The CDR3 is made up of 13 amino acids. Per germline, CDR1 SGHTA and CDR2 FQGNSA. CDR3 region: CASSYRDRYEQYF.

According to its frequency, this clonotype is medium-sized. The gene calls are TRBV20-1 and TRBJ1-2; as DNA is missing, the TRBD1 call by TCRdb cannot be tested. Germline V lookup: CDR1 DFQATT, CDR2 SNEGSKA (reference sequence). CDR3 size: 15 residues. CDR3 amino acids: CSAARVMGQSYGYTF.

This clonotype is deemed medium-sized by its frequency. This sequence joins TRBV4-3 and TRBJ2-3; TCRdb names TRBD2, which stays unverified in the absence of DNA. Per the germline V gene, CDR1 is LGHNA and CDR2 is YSLEER. This CDR3 region has 16 residues. The CDR3 is CASSQGLAGVTDTQYF.

Frequency places this clonotype as medium-sized. This rearrangement joins TRBV5-1 to TRBJ1-6; the TRBD1 assignment by TCRdb is unverifiable without DNA. The germline gives CDR1 SGHRS, CDR2 YFSETQ. This CDR3 has 14 amino acids. CDR3 in amino acids: CASSLPQGNSPLHF.

This clonotype is medium-sized by frequency. This rearrangement joins TRBV19 to TRBJ2-1. The length of the CDR3 is 14 residues. CDR1 and CDR2 (germline): LNHDA, SQIVND (reference sequence). CDR3: CASTLDNTYNEQFF.

V usage is TRBV29-1 and J usage is TRBJ2-7; checking the TCRdb D call of TRBD2 is not possible without DNA. Germline loops: CDR1 SQVTM, CDR2 ANQGSEA. The CDR3 consists of 16 residues. The CDR3: CSVDGLAGASRYEQYF.

The chain uses TRBV6-6 and TRBJ2-3; without DNA, the TCRdb call of TRBD1 cannot be checked. Germline lookup yields CDR1 MNHNY and CDR2 SVGAGI (reference sequence). This CDR3 has 15 amino acids. The CDR3 sequence is CASRPGQSNTDTQYF.

Its frequency marks this clonotype as medium-sized. This chain's CDR3 is CASSPMDRDYEQYF. This chain connects TRBV7-9 to TRBJ2-7; TCRdb outputs TRBD1, but without DNA this stays unchecked. The length of the CDR3 is 14 residues. Germline V gene lookup returns CDR1 SEHNR and CDR2 FQNEAQ (reference sequence). The full variable domain, in which reference TRBV7-9 and TRBJ2-7 provide the parts outside the CDR3, is DTGVSQNPRHKITKRGQNVTFRCDPISEHNRLYWYRQTLGQGPEFLTYFQNEAQLEKSRLLSDRFSAERPKGSFSTLEIQRTEQGDSAMYLCASSPMDRDYEQYFGPGTRLTVT.

The chain has TRBV14 and TRBJ2-5; as DNA is missing, the TRBD1 call by TCRdb cannot be tested. The germline CDR1 and CDR2 sequences are SGHDN and FVKESK. This CDR3 has 17 amino acids. The CDR3: CASSQDLIGPGEETQYF. Looking up the rest from reference TRBV14 and TRBJ2-5 gives the full variable domain: EAGVTQFPSHSVIEKGQTVTLRCDPISGHDNLYWYRRVMGKEIKFLLHFVKESKQDESGMPNNRFLAERTGGTYSTLKVQPAELEDSGVYFCASSQDLIGPGEETQYFGPGTRLLVL.

This clonotype shows up as medium-sized by frequency. The V call is TRBV7-8, the J call TRBJ2-7; lacking DNA, the TRBD2 call made by TCRdb goes unchecked. The CDR3 contains 14 residues. Germline CDR1 reads SGHVS; CDR2 reads FQNEAQ. The CDR3 reads CASSPRDHSYEQYF.

The rearrangement links TRBV23-1 to TRBJ1-2. TRBV23-1 is classed as an ORF, of uncertain function. This CDR3 contains 12 residues. CDR3 sequence: CASSQPTYGYTF.

This chain uses TRBV21-1 with TRBJ2-7; the D call from TCRdb, TRBD1, cannot be confirmed without DNA. TRBV21-1 is listed as a pseudogene. The CDR3 has 18 residues. The CDR3 protein is CASSKARDRVSGFYEQYF.

The V gene is TRBV10-3, the J gene TRBJ1-3; checking the TCRdb D call of TRBD1 is not possible without DNA. This CDR3 has 15 amino acids. Germline V gene sequence: CDR1 ENHRY, CDR2 SYGVKD. This chain's CDR3 is CAISESMGVGNTIYF.

This clonotype is classed as medium-sized by frequency. This chain links TRBV4-1 with TRBJ2-3; there is no DNA to check the TCRdb D call of TRBD2. CDR3 size: 18 residues. CDR1 and CDR2 from the germline V gene are MGHRA and YSYEKL. The CDR3 protein is CASSQEDYGRVSTDTQYF.

The chain joins TRBV11-2 to TRBJ2-7; TCRdb returns TRBD1, unconfirmable since there is no DNA. This CDR3 has 15 amino acids. Germline V gives CDR1 SGHAT, CDR2 FQNNGV. CDR3: CASSSPPDSSYEQYF.

This sequence joins TRBV5-1 and TRBJ2-7; TCRdb's D call of TRBD2 is untestable without DNA. The CDR3 covers 16 residues. CDR1 is SGHRS and CDR2 is YFSETQ in the germline V gene. The CDR3 protein is CASSSSGVSPYYEQYF. The complete variable domain, with remaining parts taken from reference TRBV5-1 and TRBJ2-7, reads KAGVTQTPRYLIKTRGQQVTLSCSPISGHRSVSWYQQTPGQGLQFLFEYFSETQRNKGNFPGRFSGRQFSNSRSEMNVSTLELGDSALYLCASSSSGVSPYYEQYFGPGTRLTVT.

This clonotype shows up as medium-sized by frequency. The rearrangement links TRBV5-1 to TRBJ2-2. There are 15 residues in the CDR3. In germline, CDR1 is SGHRS, CDR2 YFSETQ. The CDR3 sequence is CASSLDRDYTGELFF.

The rearrangement uses TRBV9 and TRBJ2-3. Germline V gives CDR1 SGDLS, CDR2 YYNGEE. This CDR3 region has 15 residues. The CDR3 spells CASSVYGRPFDTQYF.

The V and J genes are TRBV28 and TRBJ2-1; the D call of TRBD1 rests on TCRdb alone, since no DNA is present to check it. CDR1 and CDR2 (germline): MDHEN, SYDVKM. The CDR3 length is 14 residues. The CDR3 sequence is CASSRRAGSNEQFF.

This clonotype counts as medium-sized by frequency. The genes are TRBV4-1 and TRBJ2-1; TCRdb's D call of TRBD1 is untestable without DNA. This CDR3 region has 15 residues. Germline CDR1 and CDR2: MGHRA and YSYEKL. The chain's CDR3 is CASSQAAGTVNEQFF.

Considering frequency, this clonotype is medium-sized. The chain couples TRBV4-2 to TRBJ1-1. This CDR3 spans 12 amino acids. Germline V gene sequence: CDR1 LGHNA, CDR2 YNFKEQ. The CDR3 loop is CASSQDPDGAFF.

By frequency, this clonotype registers medium-sized. This chain uses TRBV11-2 with TRBJ1-1; there is no DNA to check the TCRdb D call of TRBD1. Germline lookup yields CDR1 SGHAT and CDR2 FQNNGV. The CDR3 covers 14 residues. The CDR3 region is CASSRTGVGTEAFF.

This chain uses TRBV27 with TRBJ2-1; TCRdb's assignment of TRBD1 cannot be checked, as there is no DNA. The CDR3 runs to 16 residues. Germline V gene lookup returns CDR1 MNHEY and CDR2 SMNVEV (reference sequence). CDR3 residues: CASSFLGGALDNEQFF.

Its frequency marks this clonotype as medium-sized (0.01 to 0.1%). The rearrangement uses TRBV7-8 and TRBJ2-1; the TCRdb D gene call, TRBD2, has no DNA to confirm it. Looked up from germline, CDR1 is SGHVS and CDR2 is FQNEAQ. The CDR3 has 18 amino acids. The CDR3 is CASSLARPRAGDYNEQFF.

The chain joins TRBV20-1 to TRBJ2-5; TCRdb reports TRBD2, a call that lacks DNA to check it against. Germline CDR1 DFQATT, CDR2 SNEGSKA (reference sequence). The CDR3 has 16 residues. Here the CDR3 reads CSARKSSGSLQETQYF.

This clonotype counts as medium-sized by frequency. The V call is TRBV12-3 or TRBV12-4, the J call TRBJ2-1; TCRdb lists TRBD2, though no DNA is available to test this call. The CDR3 is 15 amino acids. CDR3 region: CASSSGTSEYNEQFF.